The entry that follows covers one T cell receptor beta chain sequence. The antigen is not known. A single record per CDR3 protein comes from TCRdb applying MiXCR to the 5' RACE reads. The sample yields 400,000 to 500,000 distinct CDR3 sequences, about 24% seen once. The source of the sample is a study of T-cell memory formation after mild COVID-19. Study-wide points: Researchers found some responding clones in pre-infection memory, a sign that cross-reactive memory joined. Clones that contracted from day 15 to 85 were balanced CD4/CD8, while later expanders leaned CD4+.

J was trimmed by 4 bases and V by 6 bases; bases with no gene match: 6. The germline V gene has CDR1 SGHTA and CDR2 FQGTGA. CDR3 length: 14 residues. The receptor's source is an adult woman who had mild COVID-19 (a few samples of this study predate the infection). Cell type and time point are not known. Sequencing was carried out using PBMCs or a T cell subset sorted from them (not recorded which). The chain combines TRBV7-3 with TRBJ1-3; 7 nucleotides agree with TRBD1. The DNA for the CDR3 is TGTGCCAGCAGTCAGGGGGAACTCGGAAACACCATATATTTT. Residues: CASSQGELGNTIYF.